These 18 T cell receptor beta chains share one sample of origin, sequenced in a study of PD-1 blockade in classical Hodgkin lymphoma. The sample's time point: cycle 4 day 1 (C4D1), after 5 to 7 weeks of nivolumab. Relapse after autologous stem cell transplantation occurred in every patient, and brentuximab vedotin exposure varied. Measured with immunoSEQ multiplex PCR; TCRdb has only the in-frame clones, and not every one. The sample consists of some 52,000 clones, around nine tenths of them appearing once. Sequencing was performed on peripheral blood mononuclear cells (PBMCs), taken before the fourth cycle of nivolumab. These receptors originate from a human donor with classical Hodgkin lymphoma.

The chain links TRBV5-4 to TRBJ1-4, with D perhaps matching TRBD1 (5 bases). Germline V gene sequence: CDR1 SGHNT, CDR2 YYREEE (reference sequence). The CDR3 is 14 residues long. The ends were cut back, 3 bases at V and 4 bases at J, with 10 bases in the middle. CDR3 residues: CASSWGRDNEKLFF. CDR3 nucleotides: TGTGCCAGCAGCTGGGGACGGGATAATGAAAAACTGTTTTTT.

V gene TRBV25-1 combines with J gene TRBJ2-3; D might be TRBD2 (5 bases). Trimming took off 3 bases at V and 5 bases at J, with 15 bases between the two ends. The CDR3 spans 15 residues. Germline CDR1 MGHDK, CDR2 SYGVNS. The CDR3 DNA is TGTGCCAGCAGTGATTTTGGAGGAGAGATAGATACGCAGTATTTT. It specifies CASSDFGGEIDTQYF. Full variable domain (rest looked up from reference TRBV25-1 and TRBJ2-3): EADIYQTPRYLVIGTGKKITLECSQTMGHDKMYWYQQDPGMELHLIHYSYGVNSTEKGDLSSESTVSRIRTEHFPLTLESARPSHTSQYLCASSDFGGEIDTQYFGPGTRLTVL.

In the case of this clone: Germline and junction disagree at one end, which may indicate a read error. The chain couples TRBV6-1 to TRBJ1-2; D remains ambiguous. This CDR3 is 11 amino acids long. The V gene's germline CDR1 is MNHNS and CDR2 SASEGT. The CDR3 reads CASSGGRSDGF. Here the CDR3 DNA reads TGTGCCAGCAGTGGTGGCAGATCCGACGGCTTC.

The chain uses TRBV28 and TRBJ1-1, with unresolved D. Germline CDR1 reads MDHEN; CDR2 reads SYDVKM. This CDR3 comprises 13 residues. Between the trimmed V and J ends, which lost 6 bases and 0 bases, there was a span of 8 bases. CDR3 sequence (DNA): TGTGCCAGCAGCGGGTTAATGAACACTGAAGCTTTCTTT. Protein sequence: CASSGLMNTEAFF.

The chain has TRBV11-2 and TRBJ2-3; 14 positions agree with TRBD2. The V gene end was trimmed by 5 bases and the J gene end by 4 bases; junction bases not matched to a gene: 2. CDR1 and CDR2 from the germline V gene are SGHAT and FQNNGV. This CDR3 region has 15 residues. CDR3 DNA sequence: TGTGCCAGCAGCCAGGGACTAGCGGGAGCAGATACGCAGTATTTT. Translated, it gives CASSQGLAGADTQYF.

The chain recombines TRBV13 with TRBJ1-2, with unresolved D. Germline CDR1 PRHDT, CDR2 FYEKMQ (reference sequence). The CDR3 is 17 amino acids. V gave up 4 bases and J gave up 0 bases, with 18 bases separating them. The CDR3 loop reads CASSYKVLTETNYGYTF. The CDR3 bases are TGTGCCAGCAGCTACAAGGTTTTGACCGAAACTAACTATGGCTACACCTTC.

The chain couples TRBV15 to TRBJ2-6, with D maybe TRBD1 (6 bases). The CDR3 loop spans 19 amino acids. Germline CDR1 is LNHNV and CDR2 is YYDKDF (reference sequence). V was cut by 0 bases and J by 0 bases, with 15 bases left in between. The CDR3 loop reads CATSRDSPQGSSGANVLTF. CDR3 DNA sequence: TGTGCCACCAGCAGAGATTCCCCACAGGGAAGCTCTGGGGCCAACGTCCTGACTTTC.

V is TRBV2 and J is TRBJ2-1; D is undetermined. The CDR3 runs 14 residues. V gave up 2 bases and J gave up 4 bases, with 9 bases separating them. The germline V gene encodes CDR1 SNHLY and CDR2 FYNNEI. The chain's CDR3 is CASSEWVEYNEQFF. The CDR3 region has the DNA TGTGCCAGCAGTGAATGGGTGGAGTACAATGAGCAGTTCTTC.

The chain couples TRBV4-2 to TRBJ2-5, with D unclear. The V gene lost 3 bases and the J gene lost 2 bases, with 7 bases spanning the gap. The CDR3 consists of 13 residues. Germline values: CDR1 LGHNA, CDR2 YNFKEQ. The CDR3: CASSQTLQETQYF. CDR3 DNA sequence: TGTGCCAGCAGCCAGACACTGCAAGAGACCCAGTACTTC.

This clone appeared a single time. The chain couples TRBV7-2 to TRBJ2-7; 8 bases are a match to TRBD2. Germline lookup yields CDR1 SGHTA and CDR2 FQGNSA. This CDR3 has 15 amino acids. Trimming removed 1 base from V and 7 bases from J; junction bases left unmatched: 9. The CDR3: CASSLGLASVLEQYF. Written as DNA, the CDR3 is TGTGCCAGCAGCTTAGGACTAGCGTCAGTCCTGGAGCAGTACTTC.

The sample holds one count of this clone. CDR3 nucleotide sequence: TGTGCCACCAGCCCCTTGGGACAGGGTTGGGACACAGATACGCAGTATTTT. Amino acids: CATSPLGQGWDTDTQYF. V gene TRBV15 combines with J gene TRBJ2-3, with TRBD1 matching 9 bases. Germline-derived CDR1 and CDR2 are LNHNV and YYDKDF (reference sequence). The trim removed 5 bases at V and 2 bases at J, leaving 11 bases unmatched. This CDR3 is 17 amino acids long.

The V and J genes are TRBV9 and TRBJ2-7; 8 bases are a match to TRBD1. Trimming removed 4 bases from V and 4 bases from J; junction bases left unmatched: 7. The CDR3 extends over 14 amino acids. CDR1 SGDLS and CDR2 YYNGEE come from the germline V gene. CDR3 in amino acids: CASSRSRQGYEQYF. The CDR3 DNA is TGTGCCAGCAGCCGTTCCCGACAGGGGTACGAGCAGTACTTC. The variable domain in full, with the rest retrieved from reference TRBV9 and TRBJ2-7, is DSGVTQTPKHLITATGQRVTLRCSPRSGDLSVYWYQQSLDQGLQFLIQYYNGEERAKGNILERFSAQQFPDLHSELNLSSLELGDSALYFCASSRSRQGYEQYFGPGTRLTVT.

The J gene is TRBJ2-7, the V gene TRBV23-1; D not resolved. TRBV23-1 is reported as an ORF; its role is uncertain. V dropped 6 bases and J dropped 9 bases, with 6 bases sitting between them. The CDR3 covers 9 residues. CDR3 amino acids: CASSPGQYF. DNA of the CDR3: TGCGCCAGCAGCCCCGGGCAGTACTTC.

V and J are TRBV5-1 and TRBJ1-5, with D hard to call. V was clipped by 4 bases and J by 0 bases, with 11 bases between them. CDR1 is SGHRS, CDR2 YFSETQ, per germline. The CDR3 is 15 residues long. The CDR3 DNA reads as TGCGCCAGCAGCCCGGGATTAAATAGCAATCAGCCCCAGCATTTT. Its protein product is CASSPGLNSNQPQHF.

This chain uses TRBV5-1 with TRBJ2-4, with 14 bases aligning to TRBD2. V lost 3 bases to trimming and J lost 0 bases; unmatched junction nucleotides: 11. Germline CDR1 is SGHRS and CDR2 is YFSETQ. The CDR3 spans 20 residues. CDR3 sequence (DNA): TGCGCCAGCAGCTCTCCCGGGGGACTAGCGGGGGAGCTAGCCAAAAACATTCAGTACTTC. It specifies CASSSPGGLAGELAKNIQYF.

This clone showed up just a few times. This sequence joins TRBV28 and TRBJ1-2; no clear D gene. Trimming took 4 bases from V and 5 from J, leaving 5 bases between them. The CDR3 runs 11 residues. In germline, CDR1 is MDHEN, CDR2 SYDVKM. The CDR3 is CASSSEYGYTF. The CDR3 region has the DNA TGTGCCAGCAGTTCGGAATATGGCTACACCTTC.

J is TRBJ2-7 and V is TRBV10-2; 9 bases match TRBD1. The V gene end was trimmed by 0 bases and the J gene end by 3 bases; junction bases not matched to a gene: 3. The CDR3 length is 15 residues. Germline assignment: CDR1 WSHSY and CDR2 SAAADI. The CDR3 loop reads CASSESGQGSYEQYF. The CDR3 nucleotides read TGCGCCAGCAGTGAGTCGGGACAGGGCAGCTACGAGCAGTACTTC.

The chain links TRBV28 to TRBJ2-3, with a tentative D call TRBD1 (6 bases). This CDR3 has 15 amino acids. Germline values: CDR1 MDHEN, CDR2 SYDVKM. Between the trimmed V and J ends, which lost 3 bases and 2 bases, there was a span of 12 bases. Written as DNA, the CDR3 is TGTGCCAGCAGTTTGGTGGGGGCGCACACAGATACGCAGTATTTT. It translates to CASSLVGAHTDTQYF.